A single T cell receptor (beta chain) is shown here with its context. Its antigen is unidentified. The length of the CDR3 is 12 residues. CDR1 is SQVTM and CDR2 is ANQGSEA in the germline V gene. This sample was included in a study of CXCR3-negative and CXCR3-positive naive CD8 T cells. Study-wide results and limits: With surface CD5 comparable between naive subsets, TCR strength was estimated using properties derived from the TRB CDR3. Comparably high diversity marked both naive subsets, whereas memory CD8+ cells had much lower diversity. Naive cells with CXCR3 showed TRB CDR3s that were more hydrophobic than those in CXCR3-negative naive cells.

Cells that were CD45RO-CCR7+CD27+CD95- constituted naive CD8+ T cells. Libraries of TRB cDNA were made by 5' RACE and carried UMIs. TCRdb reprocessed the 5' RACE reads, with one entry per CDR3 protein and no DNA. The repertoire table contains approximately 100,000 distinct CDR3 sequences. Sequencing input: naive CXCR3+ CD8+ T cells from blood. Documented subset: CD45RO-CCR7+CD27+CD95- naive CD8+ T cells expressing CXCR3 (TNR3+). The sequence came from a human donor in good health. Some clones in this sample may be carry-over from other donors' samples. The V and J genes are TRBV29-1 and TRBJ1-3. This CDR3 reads CSVGFFGNTIYF.